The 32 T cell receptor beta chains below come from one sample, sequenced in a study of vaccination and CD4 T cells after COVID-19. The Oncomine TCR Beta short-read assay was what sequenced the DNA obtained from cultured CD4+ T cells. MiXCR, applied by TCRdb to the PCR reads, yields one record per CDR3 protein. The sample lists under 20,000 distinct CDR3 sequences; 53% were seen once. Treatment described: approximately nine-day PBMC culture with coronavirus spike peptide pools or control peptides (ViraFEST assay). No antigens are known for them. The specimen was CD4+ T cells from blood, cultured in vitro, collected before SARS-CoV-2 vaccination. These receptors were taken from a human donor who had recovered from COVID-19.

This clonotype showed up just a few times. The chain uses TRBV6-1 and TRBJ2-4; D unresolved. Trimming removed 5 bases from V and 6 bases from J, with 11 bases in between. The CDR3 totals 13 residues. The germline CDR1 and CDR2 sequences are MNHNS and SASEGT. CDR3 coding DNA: TGTGCCAGCAGTAACGGTCCTGGAAACATTCAGTACTTC. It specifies CASSNGPGNIQYF.

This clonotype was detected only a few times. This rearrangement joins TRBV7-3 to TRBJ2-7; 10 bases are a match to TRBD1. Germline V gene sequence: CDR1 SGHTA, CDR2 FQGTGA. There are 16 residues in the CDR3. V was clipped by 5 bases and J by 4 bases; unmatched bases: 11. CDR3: CASSTYQTGGAYEQYF. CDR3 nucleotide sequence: TGTGCCAGCAGCACCTATCAGACAGGGGGCGCTTACGAGCAGTACTTC.

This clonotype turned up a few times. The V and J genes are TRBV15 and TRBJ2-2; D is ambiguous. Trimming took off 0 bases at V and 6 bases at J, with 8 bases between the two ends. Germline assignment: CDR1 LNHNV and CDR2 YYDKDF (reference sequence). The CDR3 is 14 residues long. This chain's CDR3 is CATSRDNVAGELFF. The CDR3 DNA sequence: TGTGCCACCAGCAGAGATAATGTTGCCGGGGAGCTGTTTTTT.

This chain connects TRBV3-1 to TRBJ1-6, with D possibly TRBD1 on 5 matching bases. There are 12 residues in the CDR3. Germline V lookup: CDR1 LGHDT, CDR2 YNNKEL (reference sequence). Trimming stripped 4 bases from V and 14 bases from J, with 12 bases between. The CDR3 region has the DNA TGTGCCAGCAGCCCCAGGGTAGGGACCCTCCACTTT. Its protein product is CASSPRVGTLHF.

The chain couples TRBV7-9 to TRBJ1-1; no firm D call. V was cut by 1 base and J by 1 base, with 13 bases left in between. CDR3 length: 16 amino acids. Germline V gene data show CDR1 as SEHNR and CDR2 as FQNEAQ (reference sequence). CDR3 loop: CASSLGSHLPNTEAFF. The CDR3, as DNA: TGTGCCAGCAGCTTAGGGAGTCATTTGCCGAACACTGAAGCTTTCTTT.

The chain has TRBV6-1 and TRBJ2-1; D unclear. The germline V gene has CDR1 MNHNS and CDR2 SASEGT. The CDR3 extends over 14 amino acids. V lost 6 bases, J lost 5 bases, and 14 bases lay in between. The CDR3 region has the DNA TGTGCCAGCAGGAAGGAACCGGCGGACAATGAGCAGTTCTTC. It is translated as CASRKEPADNEQFF.

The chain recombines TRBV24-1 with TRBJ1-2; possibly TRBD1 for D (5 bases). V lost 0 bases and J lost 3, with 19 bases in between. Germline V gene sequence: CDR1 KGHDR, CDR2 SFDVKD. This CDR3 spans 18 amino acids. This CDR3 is CATSDLQKTRDGDYGYTF. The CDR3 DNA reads TGTGCCACCAGTGATTTGCAAAAGACACGGGACGGAGACTATGGCTACACCTTC.

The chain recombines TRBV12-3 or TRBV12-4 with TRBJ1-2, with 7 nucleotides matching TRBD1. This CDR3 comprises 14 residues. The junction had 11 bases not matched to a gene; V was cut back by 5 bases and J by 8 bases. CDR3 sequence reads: CASSRISGQRGYTF. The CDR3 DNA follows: TGTGCCAGCAGTCGTATCTCGGGACAGCGAGGCTACACCTTC.

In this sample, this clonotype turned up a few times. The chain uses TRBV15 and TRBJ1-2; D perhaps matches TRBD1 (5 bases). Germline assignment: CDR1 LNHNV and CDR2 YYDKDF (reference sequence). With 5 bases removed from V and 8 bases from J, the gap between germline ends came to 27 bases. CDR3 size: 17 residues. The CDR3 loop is CATSPGRRINTTRGYTF. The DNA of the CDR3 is TGTGCCACCAGCCCGGGACGGAGGATAAACACAACCAGGGGCTACACCTTC.

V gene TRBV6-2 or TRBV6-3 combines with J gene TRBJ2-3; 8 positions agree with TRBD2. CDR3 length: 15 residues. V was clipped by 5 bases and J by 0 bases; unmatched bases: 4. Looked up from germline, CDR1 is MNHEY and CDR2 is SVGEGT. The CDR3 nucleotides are TGTGCCAGCAGTAGCGGGAGTGGTAGCACAGATACGCAGTATTTT. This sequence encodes CASSSGSGSTDTQYF.

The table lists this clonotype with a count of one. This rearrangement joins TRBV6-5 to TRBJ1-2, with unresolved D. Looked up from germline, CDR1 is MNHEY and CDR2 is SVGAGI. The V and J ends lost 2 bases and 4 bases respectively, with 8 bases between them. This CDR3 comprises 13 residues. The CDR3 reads CASSYGSGYGYTF. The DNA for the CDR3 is TGTGCCAGCAGTTACGGCAGTGGCTATGGCTACACCTTC.

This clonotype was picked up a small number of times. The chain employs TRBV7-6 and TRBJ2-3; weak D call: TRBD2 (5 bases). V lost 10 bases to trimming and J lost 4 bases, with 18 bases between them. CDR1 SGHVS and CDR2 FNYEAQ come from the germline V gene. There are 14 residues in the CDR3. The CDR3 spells CATQTSSGADTQYF. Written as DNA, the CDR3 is TGTGCCACCCAGACTTCATCCGGGGCAGATACGCAGTATTTT.

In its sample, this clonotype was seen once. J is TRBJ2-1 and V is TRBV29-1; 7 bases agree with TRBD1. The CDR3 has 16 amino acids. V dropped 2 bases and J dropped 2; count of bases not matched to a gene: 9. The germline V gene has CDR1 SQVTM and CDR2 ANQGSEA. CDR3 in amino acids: CSVEPSDRPTYNEQFF. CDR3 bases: TGCAGCGTTGAACCCTCGGACAGGCCTACCTACAATGAGCAGTTCTTC.

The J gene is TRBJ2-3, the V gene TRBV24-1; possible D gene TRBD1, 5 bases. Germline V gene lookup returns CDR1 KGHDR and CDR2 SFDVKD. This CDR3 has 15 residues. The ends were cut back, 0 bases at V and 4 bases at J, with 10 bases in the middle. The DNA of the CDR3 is TGTGCCACCAGTGATTTGAACAGGCCCCCAGATACGCAGTATTTT. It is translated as CATSDLNRPPDTQYF.

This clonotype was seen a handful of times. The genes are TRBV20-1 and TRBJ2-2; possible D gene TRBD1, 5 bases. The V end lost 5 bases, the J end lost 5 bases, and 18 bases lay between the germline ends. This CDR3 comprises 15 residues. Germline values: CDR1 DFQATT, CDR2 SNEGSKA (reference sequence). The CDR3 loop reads CSAPSVGQRTGELFF. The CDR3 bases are TGCAGTGCTCCGTCGGTAGGACAAAGAACCGGGGAGCTGTTTTTT.

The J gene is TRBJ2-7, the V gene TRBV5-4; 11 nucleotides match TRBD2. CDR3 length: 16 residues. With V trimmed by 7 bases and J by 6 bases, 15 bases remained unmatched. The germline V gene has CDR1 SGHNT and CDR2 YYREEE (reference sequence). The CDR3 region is CASSNRGSLAGGEQYF. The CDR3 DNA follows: TGTGCCAGCTCAAACAGGGGCAGTCTAGCGGGAGGCGAGCAGTACTTC. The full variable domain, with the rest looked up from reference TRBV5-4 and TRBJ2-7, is ETGVTQSPTHLIKTRGQQVTLRCSSQSGHNTVSWYQQALGQGPQFIFQYYREEENGRGNFPPRFSGLQFPNYSSELNVNALELDDSALYLCASSNRGSLAGGEQYFGPGTRLTVT.

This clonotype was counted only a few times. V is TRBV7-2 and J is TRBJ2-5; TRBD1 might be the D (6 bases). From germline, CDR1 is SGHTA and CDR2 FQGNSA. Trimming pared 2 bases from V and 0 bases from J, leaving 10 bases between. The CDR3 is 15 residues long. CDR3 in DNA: TGTGCCAGCAGCTTACGGGACACAAACCAAGAGACCCAGTACTTC. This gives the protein CASSLRDTNQETQYF.

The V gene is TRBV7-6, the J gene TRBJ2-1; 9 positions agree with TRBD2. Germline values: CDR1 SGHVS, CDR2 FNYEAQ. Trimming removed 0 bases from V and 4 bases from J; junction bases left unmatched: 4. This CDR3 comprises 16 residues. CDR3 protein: CASSLAASGIYNEQFF. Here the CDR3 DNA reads TGTGCCAGCAGCTTAGCGGCTAGCGGGATTTACAATGAGCAGTTCTTC.

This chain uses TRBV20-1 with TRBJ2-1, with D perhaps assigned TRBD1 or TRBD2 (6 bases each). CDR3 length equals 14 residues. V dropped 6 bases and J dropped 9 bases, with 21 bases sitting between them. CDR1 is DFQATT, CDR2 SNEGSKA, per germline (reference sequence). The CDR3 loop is CSATGGPLEREQFF. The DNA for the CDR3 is TGCAGTGCCACTGGGGGGCCCTTGGAGCGTGAGCAGTTCTTC.

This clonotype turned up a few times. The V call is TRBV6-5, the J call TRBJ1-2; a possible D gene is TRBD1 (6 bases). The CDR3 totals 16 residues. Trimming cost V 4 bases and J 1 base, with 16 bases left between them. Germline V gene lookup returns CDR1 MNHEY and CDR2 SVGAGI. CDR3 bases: TGTGCCAGCAGTTCCCCCAGGGACAAGCTTAACTATGGCTACACCTTC. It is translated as CASSSPRDKLNYGYTF.

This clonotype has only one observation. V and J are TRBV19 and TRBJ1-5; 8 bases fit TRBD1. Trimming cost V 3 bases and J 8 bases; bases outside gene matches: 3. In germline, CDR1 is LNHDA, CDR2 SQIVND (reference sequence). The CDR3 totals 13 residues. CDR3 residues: CASSMNRGEPQHF. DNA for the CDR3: TGTGCCAGTAGTATGAACAGGGGGGAGCCCCAGCATTTT.

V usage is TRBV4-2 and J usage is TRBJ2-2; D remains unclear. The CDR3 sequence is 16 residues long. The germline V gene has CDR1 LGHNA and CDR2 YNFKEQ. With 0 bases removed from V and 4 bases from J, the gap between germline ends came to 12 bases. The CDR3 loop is CASSQDYHTVTGELFF. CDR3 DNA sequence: TGTGCCAGCAGCCAAGATTACCATACAGTCACCGGGGAGCTGTTTTTT.

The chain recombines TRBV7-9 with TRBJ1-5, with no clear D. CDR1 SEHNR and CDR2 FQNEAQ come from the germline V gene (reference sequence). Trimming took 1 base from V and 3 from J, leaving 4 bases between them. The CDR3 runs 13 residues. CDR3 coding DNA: TGTGCCAGCAGCTTAGGGAACAATCAGCCCCAGCATTTT. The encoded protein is CASSLGNNQPQHF.

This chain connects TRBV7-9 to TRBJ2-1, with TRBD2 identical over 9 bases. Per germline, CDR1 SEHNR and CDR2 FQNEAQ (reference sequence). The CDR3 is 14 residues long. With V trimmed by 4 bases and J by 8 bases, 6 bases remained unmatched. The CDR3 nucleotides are TGTGCCAGCAGCTCGTGGACTAGCGTCGATGAGCAGTTCTTC. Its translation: CASSSWTSVDEQFF.

The CDR3 region has the DNA TGCGCCAGCAGCTCAACGGCGGGAGAAGATACGCAGTATTTT. As protein: CASSSTAGEDTQYF. The chain is built from TRBV5-1 and TRBJ2-3; 7 bases fit TRBD2. The CDR3 runs to 14 residues. Germline V gene sequence: CDR1 SGHRS, CDR2 YFSETQ. Losses at the gene ends were 3 bases for V and 5 bases for J; bases not matched to a gene: 6.

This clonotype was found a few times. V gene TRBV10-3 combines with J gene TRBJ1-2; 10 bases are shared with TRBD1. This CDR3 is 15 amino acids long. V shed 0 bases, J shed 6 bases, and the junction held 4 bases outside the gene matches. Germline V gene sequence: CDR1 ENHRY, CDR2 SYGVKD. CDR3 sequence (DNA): TGTGCCATCAGTGAGTCGACCGGGACAGGGGATGGCTACACCTTC. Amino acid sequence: CAISESTGTGDGYTF.

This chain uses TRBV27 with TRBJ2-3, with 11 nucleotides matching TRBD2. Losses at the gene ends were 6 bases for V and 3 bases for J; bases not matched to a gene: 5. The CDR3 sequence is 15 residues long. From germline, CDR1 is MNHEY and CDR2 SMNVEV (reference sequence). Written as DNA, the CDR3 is TGTGCCAGCAGCAGACTAGCGGGAAGAACAGATACGCAGTATTTT. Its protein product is CASSRLAGRTDTQYF.

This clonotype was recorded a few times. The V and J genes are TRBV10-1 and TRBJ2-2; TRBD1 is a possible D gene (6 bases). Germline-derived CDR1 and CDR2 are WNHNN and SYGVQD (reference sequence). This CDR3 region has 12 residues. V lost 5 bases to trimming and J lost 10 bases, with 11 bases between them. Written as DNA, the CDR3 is TGCGCCAGCAGTCCAGGGGTTAAGGAGCTGTTTTTT. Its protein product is CASSPGVKELFF.

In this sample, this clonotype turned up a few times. The CDR3 loop is CASSIGTGAYEQYF. The CDR3 nucleotides read TGTGCCAGTAGTATTGGGACAGGGGCCTACGAGCAGTACTTC. The genes are TRBV19 and TRBJ2-7, with 10 bases aligning to TRBD1. V lost 3 bases to trimming and J lost 2 bases; unmatched junction nucleotides: 1. This CDR3 has 14 residues. Germline values: CDR1 LNHDA, CDR2 SQIVND (reference sequence).

DNA for the CDR3: TGTGCCAGCAGATCCACTAGCGGGAGGTCCTACAATGAGCAGTTCTTC. It encodes CASRSTSGRSYNEQFF. The chain links TRBV11-2 to TRBJ2-1; 12 nucleotides agree with TRBD2. The trim removed 6 bases at V and 1 base at J, leaving 4 bases unmatched. This CDR3 contains 16 residues. The germline CDR1 and CDR2 sequences are SGHAT and FQNNGV.

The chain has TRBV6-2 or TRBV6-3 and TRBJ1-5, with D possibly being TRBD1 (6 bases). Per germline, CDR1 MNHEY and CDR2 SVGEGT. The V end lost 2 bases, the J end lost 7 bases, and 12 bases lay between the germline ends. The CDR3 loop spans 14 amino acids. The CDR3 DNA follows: TGTGCCAGCAGTTACGGCAGGGGAGCCCAGCCCCAGCATTTT. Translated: CASSYGRGAQPQHF.

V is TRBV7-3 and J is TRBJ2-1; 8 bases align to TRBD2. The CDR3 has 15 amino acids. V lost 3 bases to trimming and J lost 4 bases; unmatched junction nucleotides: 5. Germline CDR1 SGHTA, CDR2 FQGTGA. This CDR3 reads CASSFTREGYNEQFF. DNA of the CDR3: TGTGCCAGCAGCTTTACCCGGGAGGGATACAATGAGCAGTTCTTC. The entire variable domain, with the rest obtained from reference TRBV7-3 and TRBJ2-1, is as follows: GAGVSQTPSNKVTEKGKYVELRCDPISGHTALYWYRQSLGQGPEFLIYFQGTGAADDSGLPNDRFFAVRPEGSVSTLKIQRTERGDSAVYLCASSFTREGYNEQFFGPGTRLTVL.